The 12 T cell receptor beta chains reported below all come from one sample, sequenced in a study of CD8+ T cells in alopecia areata. cDNA serving as the sequencing template came from extracted, reverse transcribed RNA. Clones were sequenced by immunoSEQ multiplex PCR, and TCRdb holds only the in-frame ones, with some missing. The data show 95,000 to 100,000 clones, roughly 60% seen once. Sample treatment: oral pan-JAK inhibitor, 5-10 mg twice daily. The specimen was CD8+ T cells sorted from blood, collected between weeks 55 and 70, from a patient treated with tofacitinib. These receptors came from a human donor with alopecia areata.

This clone appeared once. Other DNA sequences in the sample encode the same CDR3. The rearrangement uses TRBV6-1 and TRBJ2-5; 9 nucleotides line up with TRBD1. V shed 5 bases, J shed 5 bases, and the junction held 6 bases outside the gene matches. CDR1 is MNHNS, CDR2 SASEGT, per germline. The CDR3 consists of 14 residues. The CDR3 protein is CASSTGTGLETQYF. The CDR3 DNA is TGTGCCAGCAGTACCGGGACAGGGCTCGAGACCCAGTACTTC.

The chain recombines TRBV27 with TRBJ2-1; 8 nucleotides agree with TRBD1. This CDR3 contains 19 residues. Trimming at V came to 5 bases and at J to 5 bases, leaving 20 bases not matched to a gene. Germline CDR1 reads MNHEY; CDR2 reads SMNVEV (reference sequence). DNA of the CDR3: TGTGCCAGCAGTCATCATCCACTAACAGGGGGGCATAGACACAATGAGCAGTTCTTC. This gives the protein CASSHHPLTGGHRHNEQFF.

The chain couples TRBV7-2 to TRBJ2-3; 12 bases are shared with TRBD2. V shed 1 base and J 9 bases; nucleotides not matched to a gene: 2. Germline CDR1 and CDR2: SGHTA and FQGNSA. The CDR3 loop spans 14 amino acids. The CDR3 reads CASSLELAGGTQYF. The CDR3 bases are TGTGCCAGCAGCTTAGAACTAGCGGGGGGCACGCAGTATTTT.

The rearrangement uses TRBV4-2 and TRBJ2-7, with D perhaps matching TRBD1 or TRBD2 (5 bases each). The germline V and J ends were trimmed by 3 bases and 2 bases, with 14 bases remaining between them. This CDR3 is 15 amino acids long. CDR1 is LGHNA and CDR2 is YNFKEQ in the germline V gene. The chain's CDR3 is CASSQGPAEPYEQYF. The CDR3 coding sequence is TGTGCCAGCAGCCAGGGACCAGCGGAACCCTACGAGCAGTACTTC.

The chain has TRBV5-6 and TRBJ1-5; D remains unclear. Trimming stripped 2 bases from V and 4 bases from J, with 4 bases between. Germline V CDR1 and CDR2: SGHDT, YYEEEE. This CDR3 is built from 12 residues. CDR3 protein: CASSFLNQPQHF. As DNA, the CDR3 is TGTGCCAGCAGCTTCCTAAATCAGCCCCAGCATTTT.

The V gene is TRBV13, the J gene TRBJ2-5, with 10 nucleotides matching TRBD2. CDR1 is PRHDT and CDR2 is FYEKMQ in the germline V gene (reference sequence). The CDR3 contains 17 residues. Trimming took 0 bases from V and 0 from J; bases not matched to a gene: 4. Written as DNA, the CDR3 is TGTGCCAGCAGCTTAGGCCTAGCGGGGGCCCACCAAGAGACCCAGTACTTC. This encodes CASSLGLAGAHQETQYF.

The chain employs TRBV10-3 and TRBJ2-1, with TRBD2 matching over 9 bases. The germline V gene has CDR1 ENHRY and CDR2 SYGVKD. This CDR3 region has 19 residues. Unmatched junction bases numbered 20, after V lost 4 bases and J lost 7 bases. The CDR3 loop is CAISGPNMVASGVGNEQFF. For the CDR3, the DNA is TGTGCCATCAGTGGCCCCAATATGGTCGCTAGCGGGGTGGGAAATGAGCAGTTCTTC.

A few counts support this clone. The CDR3 spells CASSFAGRQETQYF. The DNA for the CDR3 is TGTGCCAGCAGCTTTGCGGGGCGACAAGAGACCCAGTACTTC. This chain connects TRBV7-9 to TRBJ2-5, with D perhaps matching TRBD2 (6 bases). Per the germline V gene, CDR1 is SEHNR and CDR2 is FQNEAQ (reference sequence). V dropped 3 bases and J dropped 2 bases, with 10 bases sitting between them. The CDR3 has 14 amino acids.

This clone turned up a few times. The V gene is TRBV30, the J gene TRBJ1-2; D not certain. The CDR3 is made up of 16 amino acids. Trimming took off 1 base at V and 6 bases at J, with 21 bases between the two ends. The germline V gene encodes CDR1 GTSNPN and CDR2 SVGIG (reference sequence). This CDR3 reads CAWSGTWREWRNGYTF. The CDR3 nucleotides are TGTGCCTGGAGTGGGACCTGGAGGGAGTGGCGGAATGGCTACACCTTC.

This chain joins TRBV7-6 and TRBJ2-1; D is unresolved. V dropped 2 bases and J dropped 4 bases, with 6 bases sitting between them. CDR1 is SGHVS, CDR2 FNYEAQ, per germline. The CDR3 totals 13 residues. This CDR3 is CASSLSVYNEQFF. DNA for the CDR3: TGTGCCAGCAGCTTATCCGTGTACAATGAGCAGTTCTTC.

The rearrangement joins TRBV5-6 to TRBJ2-3; TRBD2 is a possible D gene (5 bases). This CDR3 region has 13 residues. Germline V gene sequence: CDR1 SGHDT, CDR2 YYEEEE. V was clipped by 3 bases and J by 2 bases, with 7 bases between them. CDR3 DNA sequence: TGTGCCAGCAGCTCGGGGATCACAGATACGCAGTATTTT. Its protein is CASSSGITDTQYF.

There are a few counts of this clone. The chain couples TRBV11-3 to TRBJ2-1, with 9 bases matching TRBD2. Germline loops: CDR1 SGHNT, CDR2 YENEEA. V lost 8 bases to trimming and J lost 6 bases; unmatched junction nucleotides: 2. This CDR3 has 12 residues. The CDR3: CASEAGGNEQFF. CDR3 sequence (DNA): TGTGCCAGCGAAGCGGGGGGCAATGAGCAGTTCTTC. Based on the CDR3 plus reference TRBV11-3 and TRBJ2-1, the full variable domain is EAGVVQSPRYKIIEKKQPVAFWCNPISGHNTLYWYLQNLGQGPELLIRYENEEAVDDSQLPKDRFSAERLKGVDSTLKIQPAELGDSAVYLCASEAGGNEQFFGPGTRLTVL.